The next 29 T cell receptor beta chains were all read from a single sample in a study of T-cell reconstitution after alpha-beta-depleted transplantation in children. Unique molecular identifiers were incorporated during preparation of the TCRbeta library. Using its own MiXCR run on the PCR reads, TCRdb lists one record per CDR3 protein. The sample has roughly 170,000 distinct CDR3 sequences; about 6.3% are singletons. The sequencing here drew on PBMCs from the stem cell graft donor, taken from the stem cell graft. These TCRs come from a human donor who donated a stem cell graft to a child with Wiskott-Aldrich syndrome.

The table lists this clonotype with a few counts. The rearrangement links TRBV3-1 to TRBJ1-3; a possible D gene is TRBD1 (5 bases). The CDR3 contains 14 residues. Per the germline V gene, CDR1 is LGHDT and CDR2 is YNNKEL (reference sequence). Deletions cut 4 bases from V and 4 bases from J, with 11 bases between. The CDR3 is CASSLGTGGNTIYF. DNA for the CDR3: TGTGCCAGCAGCCTCGGGACGGGAGGAAACACCATATATTTT.

At least ten counts were recorded for this clonotype. The genes are TRBV2 and TRBJ2-3, with 13 bases matching TRBD2. CDR3 length: 16 residues. Trimming cost V 3 bases and J 2 bases; bases outside gene matches: 2. Germline CDR1 SNHLY, CDR2 FYNNEI. CDR3 DNA sequence: TGTGCCAGCAGTGATGGGACTAGCGGGACCACAGATACGCAGTATTTT. It codes for CASSDGTSGTTDTQYF. The complete variable domain, with remaining parts taken from reference TRBV2 and TRBJ2-3, reads EPEVTQTPSHQVTQMGQEVILRCVPISNHLYFYWYRQILGQKVEFLVSFYNNEISEKSEIFDDQFSVERPDGSNFTLKIRSTKLEDSAMYFCASSDGTSGTTDTQYFGPGTRLTVL.

This clonotype was seen many times. J is TRBJ2-2 and V is TRBV12-3 or TRBV12-4; no clear D gene. Trimming cost V 8 bases and J 1 base, with 5 bases left between them. The CDR3 loop spans 12 amino acids. CDR3 DNA: TGTGCCAGCGGCGGGAACACCGGGGAGCTGTTTTTT. It codes for CASGGNTGELFF.

The chain couples TRBV12-3 or TRBV12-4 to TRBJ2-7; 7 nucleotides agree with TRBD1. This CDR3 is 15 amino acids long. The ends lost 5 bases at V and 6 bases at J; junction bases unmatched: 13. The CDR3 DNA follows: TGTGCCAGCAGTGAGAAGGGACAGCTGCAGGGCGAGCAGTACTTC. Translated: CASSEKGQLQGEQYF.

This clonotype was observed many times. The rearrangement links TRBV5-1 to TRBJ2-3; D is unresolved. V shed 0 bases and J shed 5 bases, with 13 bases lying between them. Germline lookup yields CDR1 SGHRS and CDR2 YFSETQ. This CDR3 spans 15 amino acids. The CDR3 DNA is TGCGCCAGCAGCTTGGAACTCGCTCGTCTAGATACGCAGTATTTT. This gives the protein CASSLELARLDTQYF.

This clonotype was observed many times. The rearrangement joins TRBV7-2 to TRBJ2-7; D is unresolved. This CDR3 is 12 amino acids long. CDR1 SGHTA and CDR2 FQGNSA come from the germline V gene. The V end lost 5 bases, the J end lost 3 bases, and 8 bases lay between the germline ends. The CDR3 loop reads CASSPPNYEQYF. CDR3 sequence (DNA): TGTGCCAGCAGCCCGCCGAACTACGAGCAGTACTTC.

This clonotype came up a few times. V and J are TRBV5-1 and TRBJ1-1, with D tentatively TRBD1 (5 bases). V gave up 3 bases and J gave up 3 bases, with 12 bases separating them. This CDR3 region has 14 residues. CDR1 is SGHRS, CDR2 YFSETQ, per germline. The CDR3 is CASSSGPADTEAFF. In DNA, the CDR3 is TGCGCCAGCAGCTCGGGACCCGCGGACACTGAAGCTTTCTTT.

This clonotype was observed at least ten times. CDR3 region: CASKKGTTDTQYF. Written as DNA, the CDR3 is TGTGCCAGCAAGAAAGGGACCACAGATACGCAGTATTTT. The chain carries TRBV5-6 and TRBJ2-3; D assignment may be TRBD1 or TRBD2 (5 bases each). Trimming took 6 bases from V and 2 from J, leaving 10 bases between them. This CDR3 has 13 residues. Per the germline V gene, CDR1 is SGHDT and CDR2 is YYEEEE.

The sample holds many counts of this clonotype. The chain employs TRBV28 and TRBJ1-5; D unresolved. Trimming cost V 5 bases and J 0 bases, with 8 bases left between them. There are 14 residues in the CDR3. Germline CDR1 and CDR2: MDHEN and SYDVKM. This chain's CDR3 is CASSRDYSNQPQHF. The CDR3 nucleotides read TGTGCCAGCAGTCGTGACTATAGCAATCAGCCCCAGCATTTT.

The sample holds many counts of this clonotype. This chain uses TRBV28 with TRBJ2-1; D ambiguous. The CDR3 is 12 residues long. Trimming removed 7 bases from V and 3 bases from J, with 7 bases in between. The germline V gene encodes CDR1 MDHEN and CDR2 SYDVKM. CDR3 DNA sequence: TGTGCCAGCACCGCCAACTACAATGAGCAGTTCTTC. Translated, it gives CASTANYNEQFF. The whole variable domain, remainder taken from reference TRBV28 and TRBJ2-1, is DVKVTQSSRYLVKRTGEKVFLECVQDMDHENMFWYRQDPGLGLRLIYFSYDVKMKEKGDIPEGYSVSREKKERFSLILESASTNQTSMYLCASTANYNEQFFGPGTRLTVL.

The table lists this clonotype with many counts. The chain has TRBV20-1 and TRBJ2-3; 11 bases agree with TRBD2. Germline CDR1 DFQATT, CDR2 SNEGSKA (reference sequence). J was trimmed by 7 bases and V by 5 bases; bases with no gene match: 8. The CDR3 length is 14 residues. CDR3 sequence reads: CSALTSGRGNTQYF. Here the CDR3 DNA reads TGCAGTGCTCTAACTAGCGGGAGAGGGAATACGCAGTATTTT.

About this clonotype itself: This clone may be a read error of a much larger clone one base away. The V call is TRBV12-3 or TRBV12-4, the J call TRBJ2-2; D is unresolved. The CDR3 is made up of 12 amino acids. In nucleotides, the CDR3 is TGTACCAGCAGTTGGTTTGCCGGGGAGCTGTTTTTT. Amino acid sequence: CTSSWFAGELFF.

This sequence joins TRBV5-1 and TRBJ1-1, with a weak D call TRBD1 (5 bases). This CDR3 has 14 amino acids. Trimming pared 6 bases from V and 1 base from J, leaving 13 bases between. Germline V CDR1 and CDR2: SGHRS, YFSETQ. CDR3 sequence reads: CASTAGSGNTEAFF. CDR3 DNA: TGCGCCAGCACCGCAGGGAGTGGGAACACTGAAGCTTTCTTT.

In its sample, this clonotype was seen many times. J is TRBJ2-1 and V is TRBV6-5; a possible D gene is TRBD2 (7 bases). The germline gives CDR1 MNHEY, CDR2 SVGAGI. V gave up 2 bases and J gave up 6 bases, with 17 bases separating them. The CDR3 runs 16 residues. Here the CDR3 reads CASSYGSGRGVNEQFF. CDR3 nucleotide sequence: TGTGCCAGCAGTTACGGTTCGGGGAGGGGGGTCAATGAGCAGTTCTTC.

This clonotype was found many times. This chain links TRBV5-4 with TRBJ2-5, with D hard to call. Trimming pared 4 bases from V and 2 bases from J, leaving 9 bases between. This CDR3 is built from 13 residues. Germline values: CDR1 SGHNT, CDR2 YYREEE (reference sequence). The DNA for the CDR3 is TGTGCCAGCAGCCCTCCCGGGCAAGAGACCCAGTACTTC. Protein sequence: CASSPPGQETQYF.

At least ten counts were recorded for this clonotype. The CDR3 region is CASSSRTGGNYEQFF. Written as DNA, the CDR3 is TGTGCCAGCAGTTCTCGGACAGGGGGCAATTATGAGCAGTTCTTC. This chain connects TRBV12-3 or TRBV12-4 to TRBJ2-1, with 11 bases matching TRBD1. V lost 4 bases to trimming and J lost 8 bases; unmatched junction nucleotides: 7. The CDR3 covers 15 residues.

The rearrangement joins TRBV2 to TRBJ1-4, with TRBD1 matching over 7 bases. In germline, CDR1 is SNHLY, CDR2 FYNNEI. The junction had 5 bases not matched to a gene; V was cut back by 4 bases and J by 3 bases. CDR3 size: 15 residues. CDR3 DNA sequence: TGTGCCAGCAGTGGACAGGGTTCGGCTAATGAAAAACTGTTTTTT. This codes for CASSGQGSANEKLFF.

This chain links TRBV2 with TRBJ2-6, with no clear D. The V gene lost 6 bases and the J gene lost 2 bases, with 5 bases spanning the gap. CDR1 and CDR2 (germline): SNHLY, FYNNEI. The CDR3 is made up of 13 amino acids. CDR3 residues: CASRVAGANVLTF. The CDR3 coding sequence is TGTGCCAGCAGGGTTGCTGGGGCCAACGTCCTGACTTTC.

This clonotype was counted many times. V is TRBV7-9 and J is TRBJ2-7, with D possibly matching TRBD1 (5 bases). V was shortened by 2 bases and J by 5 bases, with 10 bases between the two germline ends. CDR3 size: 13 residues. Germline CDR1 reads SEHNR; CDR2 reads FQNEAQ (reference sequence). Here the CDR3 DNA reads TGTGCCAGCAGCTTACGGTGGGGCGACGAGCAGTACTTC. Its protein is CASSLRWGDEQYF.

Written as DNA, the CDR3 is TGTGCCAGCAGCCCGGGAGGGGTCTACGAGCAGTACTTC. It codes for CASSPGGVYEQYF. This chain joins TRBV7-9 and TRBJ2-7; 8 positions agree with TRBD2. The CDR3 covers 13 residues. Trimming took 5 bases from V and 3 from J; bases not matched to a gene: 3. Per germline, CDR1 SEHNR and CDR2 FQNEAQ (reference sequence).

This clonotype came up many times. The V gene is TRBV12-3 or TRBV12-4, the J gene TRBJ2-7; D remains ambiguous. The V end was cut by 4 bases, the J end by 2 bases, with 9 bases between. The CDR3 sequence is 13 residues long. The CDR3 region is CASSSDGPYEQYF. CDR3 bases: TGTGCCAGCAGTTCGGACGGACCCTACGAGCAGTACTTC.

This clonotype was counted ten times or more. The chain joins TRBV7-9 to TRBJ2-1; 15 bases fit TRBD2. The CDR3 extends over 15 amino acids. Germline CDR1 SEHNR, CDR2 FQNEAQ (reference sequence). After removal of 5 bases from V and 6 bases from J, the junction contained 2 bases not matched to a gene. DNA for the CDR3: TGTGCCAGCAGCCGGACTAGCGGGAGGGCCAATGAGCAGTTCTTC. This codes for CASSRTSGRANEQFF. Filled out from reference TRBV7-9 and TRBJ2-1, the complete variable domain reads DTGVSQNPRHKITKRGQNVTFRCDPISEHNRLYWYRQTLGQGPEFLTYFQNEAQLEKSRLLSDRFSAERPKGSFSTLEIQRTEQGDSAMYLCASSRTSGRANEQFFGPGTRLTVL.

This clonotype was counted ten times or more. The genes are TRBV12-3 or TRBV12-4 and TRBJ2-2; unclear D gene. The CDR3 covers 13 residues. V lost 3 bases and J lost 4, with 6 bases in between. The CDR3 nucleotides read TGTGCCAGCAGTTTGGTGGTCACCGGGGAGCTGTTTTTT. This encodes CASSLVVTGELFF.

Concerning this clonotype: At one of its ends the junction is not consistent with the germline gene, which may arise from a read error. The chain joins TRBV5-1 to TRBJ2-7, with D possibly matching TRBD1 (6 bases). Germline V CDR1 and CDR2: SGHRS, YFSETQ. CDR3 size: 14 residues. The CDR3 DNA reads as TGCGTCAGCAGCTTGGTCGGACAGAACTACGAGCAGTACTTC. Translated: CVSSLVGQNYEQYF. The full variable domain, completed using reference TRBV5-1 and TRBJ2-7, is KAGVTQTPRYLIKTRGQQVTLSCSPISGHRSVSWYQQTPGQGLQFLFEYFSETQRNKGNFPGRFSGRQFSNSRSEMNVSTLELGDSALYLCVSSLVGQNYEQYFGPGTRLTVT.

V is TRBV2 and J is TRBJ2-1; a possible D gene is TRBD2 (7 bases). Germline V gene data show CDR1 as SNHLY and CDR2 as FYNNEI. The V and J ends lost 7 bases and 9 bases respectively, with 19 bases between them. The CDR3 extends over 14 amino acids. The DNA for the CDR3 is TGTGCCAGCACCCGAGAGGGGGGGCAGGGTGAGCAGTTCTTC. This translates into CASTREGGQGEQFF.

This clonotype has at least ten counts. The chain couples TRBV20-1 to TRBJ1-1; D is unresolved. V was cut by 6 bases and J by 0 bases, with 11 bases left in between. Germline CDR1 reads DFQATT; CDR2 reads SNEGSKA (reference sequence). This CDR3 spans 13 amino acids. CDR3 sequence reads: CSASGPLNTEAFF. The CDR3, as DNA: TGCAGTGCGTCTGGACCGTTGAACACTGAAGCTTTCTTT.

This clonotype showed up many times. This chain uses TRBV20-1 with TRBJ2-7; possible D gene TRBD1, 5 bases. Per the germline V gene, CDR1 is DFQATT and CDR2 is SNEGSKA (reference sequence). The V end was cut by 0 bases, the J end by 2 bases, with 11 bases between. This CDR3 is built from 14 residues. In DNA, the CDR3 is TGCAGTGCTAGAGAGGGCAGGGTTCCCTACGAGCAGTACTTC. It codes for CSAREGRVPYEQYF.

This clonotype has a count of ten or more. The rearrangement links TRBV10-3 to TRBJ1-3; D ambiguous. The CDR3 consists of 14 residues. V was shortened by 2 bases and J by 0 bases, with 5 bases between the two germline ends. Per germline, CDR1 ENHRY and CDR2 SYGVKD. The CDR3 DNA reads TGTGCCATCAGTGAGGGGGACTCTGGAAACACCATATATTTT. It translates to CAISEGDSGNTIYF.

At least ten counts were recorded for this clonotype. The V call is TRBV27, the J call TRBJ2-7, with D tentatively TRBD1 (6 bases). There are 14 residues in the CDR3. Germline CDR1 and CDR2: MNHEY and SMNVEV (reference sequence). V gave up 2 bases and J gave up 2 bases, with 10 bases separating them. CDR3: CASSLVGQAYEQYF. The CDR3 coding sequence is TGTGCCAGCAGTTTAGTGGGACAAGCCTACGAGCAGTACTTC.